The T cell receptor beta chain under discussion was sequenced for a study of blood T cell repertoires in COVID-19. In the authors' methods: Reference gene primer amplification in the assay estimated nucleated cell counts. Assay used: immunoSEQ multiplex PCR; TCRdb lists only in-frame clones, some missing. The DNA gave D and trimming, while V, J and clone size come from that table. The sample has about 170,000 clones, about 85% seen once; the top ten hold roughly 15%. The V gene lost 6 bases and the J gene lost 2 bases, with 13 bases spanning the gap. The CDR3 is 14 amino acids. The germline gives CDR1 LNHDA, CDR2 SQIVND (reference sequence). The table lists this clone with many counts.

The material sequenced was peripheral blood. The chain uses TRBV19 and TRBJ1-1; a weak D match, TRBD1 (6 bases). The sequence came from a woman aged 70 to 79 with COVID-19, enrolled during active disease. CDR3 region: CASSLGQTNTEAFF. The CDR3 DNA is TGTGCCAGTAGCCTAGGACAGACAAACACTGAAGCTTTCTTT.